These 26 T cell receptor beta chains were sequenced from one sample in a study of blood T cell repertoires in COVID-19. Data came from immunoSEQ multiplex PCR; TCRdb stores just in-frame clones and leaves some out. This sample has about 280,000 clones; 85% occur once, and the top ten carry roughly 14%. Sequencing was performed on peripheral blood. These receptor sequences come from a human donor in a cohort sampled during active COVID-19.

The chain uses TRBV11-2 and TRBJ1-2; a possible D gene is TRBD1 (6 bases). This CDR3 comprises 15 residues. Germline V CDR1 and CDR2: SGHAT, FQNNGV. V was trimmed by 5 bases and J by 8 bases, leaving 21 bases between them. The chain's CDR3 is CASSTGTLESGGYTF. DNA for the CDR3: TGTGCCAGCAGCACCGGGACACTGGAATCGGGGGGCTACACCTTC.

The chain has TRBV28 and TRBJ2-1; TRBD2 matches 7 bases. From germline, CDR1 is MDHEN and CDR2 SYDVKM. The CDR3 contains 19 residues. V shed 3 bases, J shed 0 bases, and the junction held 14 bases outside the gene matches. The CDR3: CASSLGGRPPGSSYNEQFF. The CDR3 bases are TGTGCCAGCAGTTTGGGGGGGAGGCCTCCTGGAAGCTCCTACAATGAGCAGTTCTTC.

In the case of this clone: Within the sample, other DNA sequences also encode this same CDR3. The chain combines TRBV3-1 (or the pseudogene TRBV3-2) with TRBJ2-1, with TRBD2 matching over 9 bases. The junction had 4 bases not matched to a gene; V was cut back by 4 bases and J by 3 bases. Germline CDR1 LGHDT, CDR2 YNNKEL (reference sequence). CDR3 length: 15 residues. The CDR3 region has the DNA TGTGCCAGCAGCCTGACTAGCGGAAACTACAATGAGCAGTTCTTC. Amino acid sequence: CASSLTSGNYNEQFF.

The chain is built from TRBV2 and TRBJ1-2, with a possible D match to TRBD1 (5 bases). This CDR3 has 13 residues. V dropped 4 bases and J dropped 7 bases, with 13 bases sitting between them. Germline V CDR1 and CDR2: SNHLY, FYNNEI. The CDR3 DNA reads TGTGCCAGCAGTGCGGGGGGAATCGGTGGCTACACCTTC. Its protein is CASSAGGIGGYTF. Full variable domain (remainder filled in from reference TRBV2 and TRBJ1-2): EPEVTQTPSHQVTQMGQEVILRCVPISNHLYFYWYRQILGQKVEFLVSFYNNEISEKSEIFDDQFSVERPDGSNFTLKIRSTKLEDSAMYFCASSAGGIGGYTFGSGTRLTVV.

The chain has TRBV19 and TRBJ2-7; 7 nucleotides agree with TRBD2. Germline lookup yields CDR1 LNHDA and CDR2 SQIVND (reference sequence). The CDR3 extends over 14 amino acids. The ends lost 5 bases at V and 4 bases at J; junction bases unmatched: 8. CDR3 residues: CASSPREIGYEQYF. The CDR3 DNA sequence: TGTGCCAGTAGTCCGCGGGAGATAGGTTACGAGCAGTACTTC. Supplemented by reference TRBV19 and TRBJ2-7, the full variable domain reads DGGITQSPKYLFRKEGQNVTLSCEQNLNHDAMYWYRQDPGQGLRLIYYSQIVNDFQKGDIAEGYSVSREKKESFPLTVTSAQKNPTAFYLCASSPREIGYEQYFGPGTRLTVT.

J is TRBJ1-4 and V is TRBV3-1 (or the pseudogene TRBV3-2); TRBD1 aligns across 7 bases. CDR1 is LGHDT, CDR2 YNNKEL, per germline (reference sequence). The CDR3 length is 12 residues. After removal of 4 bases from V and 10 bases from J, the junction contained 3 bases not matched to a gene. The CDR3 here is CASSPDRIKLFF. CDR3 sequence (DNA): TGTGCCAGCAGCCCGGACAGGATAAAACTGTTTTTT.

V usage is TRBV9 and J usage is TRBJ2-4; the D gene is possibly TRBD2 (5 bases). V gave up 3 bases and J gave up 9 bases, with 10 bases separating them. Germline V gives CDR1 SGDLS, CDR2 YYNGEE. CDR3 length equals 12 residues. The CDR3 sequence is CASSAGGSIQYF. In DNA form, the CDR3 reads TGTGCCAGCAGCGCTGGAGGAAGCATTCAGTACTTC.

The chain employs TRBV27 and TRBJ2-7; D is ambiguous. CDR3 length equals 13 residues. Trimming stripped 4 bases from V and 2 bases from J, with 9 bases between. Germline V gene lookup returns CDR1 MNHEY and CDR2 SMNVEV (reference sequence). The CDR3 protein is CASSSQRTYEQYF. In nucleotides, the CDR3 is TGTGCCAGCAGTTCGCAGCGTACCTACGAGCAGTACTTC.

This rearrangement joins TRBV11-1 to TRBJ2-1; 12 positions agree with TRBD1. This CDR3 comprises 15 residues. Losses at the gene ends were 5 bases for V and 4 bases for J; bases not matched to a gene: 3. Germline V gives CDR1 SGHAT, CDR2 FQDESV (reference sequence). The CDR3 region has the DNA TGTGCCAGCAGCCGGGGACAGGGGGCTTACAATGAGCAGTTCTTC. This gives the protein CASSRGQGAYNEQFF.

Here the CDR3 DNA reads TGTGCCAGCAGTCCGGGACAGGGCTATACGCAGTATTTT. This gives the protein CASSPGQGYTQYF. The V and J genes are TRBV25-1 and TRBJ2-3; 9 bases fit TRBD1. The V gene end was trimmed by 5 bases and the J gene end by 7 bases; junction bases not matched to a gene: 4. The CDR3 runs to 13 residues. Germline CDR1 is MGHDK and CDR2 is SYGVNS. Together with reference TRBV25-1 and TRBJ2-3, the CDR3 gives the full variable domain: EADIYQTPRYLVIGTGKKITLECSQTMGHDKMYWYQQDPGMELHLIHYSYGVNSTEKGDLSSESTVSRIRTEHFPLTLESARPSHTSQYLCASSPGQGYTQYFGPGTRLTVL.

This chain uses TRBV2 with TRBJ1-4; D ambiguous. V lost 5 bases and J lost 3, with 16 bases in between. CDR1 SNHLY and CDR2 FYNNEI come from the germline V gene. This CDR3 is built from 16 residues. CDR3 coding DNA: TGTGCCAGCAGTCGCGAGGGCGCGGTAGCTAATGAAAAACTGTTTTTT. Its protein is CASSREGAVANEKLFF. Variable domain in full (rest from reference TRBV2 and TRBJ1-4): EPEVTQTPSHQVTQMGQEVILRCVPISNHLYFYWYRQILGQKVEFLVSFYNNEISEKSEIFDDQFSVERPDGSNFTLKIRSTKLEDSAMYFCASSREGAVANEKLFFGSGTQLSVL.

V usage is TRBV29-1 and J usage is TRBJ2-7, with 7 bases matching TRBD1. CDR3 length: 15 residues. Germline V gives CDR1 SQVTM, CDR2 ANQGSEA. V was pared by 2 bases and J by 7 bases, with 14 bases of the junction left unmatched. CDR3 sequence: CSVEKNRLGQPEQYF. The CDR3 DNA follows: TGCAGCGTTGAAAAAAATAGACTGGGACAGCCAGAGCAGTACTTC.

This rearrangement joins TRBV5-1 to TRBJ2-5; TRBD2 might be the D (6 bases). The germline gives CDR1 SGHRS, CDR2 YFSETQ. Trimming removed 3 bases from V and 5 bases from J, with 11 bases in between. The CDR3 has 13 residues. CDR3 sequence reads: CASSYGSGETQYF. DNA for the CDR3: TGCGCCAGCAGCTACGGGAGCGGGGAGACCCAGTACTTC.

The chain uses TRBV4-1 and TRBJ2-1; no definite D call. From germline, CDR1 is MGHRA and CDR2 YSYEKL. Trimming pared 1 base from V and 1 base from J, leaving 11 bases between. This CDR3 is built from 16 residues. DNA for the CDR3: TGCGCCAGCAGCCAAGGGCGGCTATTTTCCTACAATGAGCAGTTCTTC. Translated, it gives CASSQGRLFSYNEQFF.

CDR3 sequence (DNA): TGTGCCAGCAGCCTAATGGGACTAGCTGCCAATGAGCAGTTCTTC. It encodes CASSLMGLAANEQFF. This chain connects TRBV7-2 to TRBJ2-1, with 9 nucleotides matching TRBD2. The V gene end was trimmed by 5 bases and the J gene end by 6 bases; junction bases not matched to a gene: 8. CDR3 length: 15 residues. Germline assignment: CDR1 SGHTA and CDR2 FQGNSA.

The chain joins TRBV7-8 to TRBJ1-3; 7 nucleotides align to TRBD1. CDR1 SGHVS and CDR2 FQNEAQ come from the germline V gene. This CDR3 is 14 amino acids long. After removal of 5 bases from V and 4 bases from J, the junction contained 5 bases not matched to a gene. CDR3 sequence reads: CASSQTGPGNTIYF. The CDR3, as DNA: TGTGCCAGCAGCCAGACAGGGCCCGGAAACACCATATATTTT.

J is TRBJ1-2 and V is TRBV21-1; TRBD1, the table's D call, lacks a check against the DNA. TRBV21-1 is a pseudogene segment. The CDR3 is 16 residues long. The CDR3 sequence is CASSKGGTGSNYGYTF. As DNA, the CDR3 is TGTGCCAGCAGCAAAGGGGGGACAGGGTCTAACTATGGCTACACCTTC.

The chain combines TRBV9 with TRBJ1-2; D not resolved. CDR3 length: 15 amino acids. The germline gives CDR1 SGDLS, CDR2 YYNGEE. The V and J ends lost 0 bases and 6 bases respectively, with 15 bases between them. CDR3 DNA: TGTGCCAGCAGCGTAGATCAGGCCCCAGTTGATGGCTACACCTTC. Protein product: CASSVDQAPVDGYTF.

The J gene is TRBJ1-1, the V gene TRBV5-1; TRBD1 agrees at 7 bases. The CDR3 totals 13 residues. Germline CDR1 and CDR2: SGHRS and YFSETQ. With 6 bases clipped from V and 1 base from J, the junction kept 3 bases outside the gene matches. DNA of the CDR3: TGCGCCAGCAAGGGACAGACGAACACTGAAGCTTTCTTT. It translates to CASKGQTNTEAFF.

The V gene is TRBV5-1, the J gene TRBJ2-7, with TRBD2 matching over 8 bases. The germline V gene encodes CDR1 SGHRS and CDR2 YFSETQ. The CDR3 is 14 amino acids. The V segment lost 2 bases and the J segment 4 bases; nucleotides outside the gene matches: 5. CDR3 region: CASSFVAGKYEQYF. The CDR3 DNA reads TGCGCCAGCAGCTTTGTAGCGGGGAAGTACGAGCAGTACTTC.

The rearrangement links TRBV9 to TRBJ2-1, with TRBD2 matching 13 bases. The CDR3 loop spans 17 amino acids. With V trimmed by 5 bases and J by 5 bases, 10 bases remained unmatched. Germline V gene lookup returns CDR1 SGDLS and CDR2 YYNGEE. The CDR3 spells CASRWTSGRVADNEQFF. Written as DNA, the CDR3 is TGTGCCAGCAGGTGGACTAGCGGGAGAGTGGCCGACAATGAGCAGTTCTTC. The full variable domain, in which reference TRBV9 and TRBJ2-1 provide the parts outside the CDR3, is DSGVTQTPKHLITATGQRVTLRCSPRSGDLSVYWYQQSLDQGLQFLIQYYNGEERAKGNILERFSAQQFPDLHSELNLSSLELGDSALYFCASRWTSGRVADNEQFFGPGTRLTVL.

The chain carries TRBV28 and TRBJ1-3, with 8 bases identical to TRBD1. With 8 bases clipped from V and 0 bases from J, the junction kept 3 bases outside the gene matches. The CDR3 contains 14 residues. Germline assignment: CDR1 MDHEN and CDR2 SYDVKM. This CDR3 is CASEGTGSGNTIYF. The CDR3 DNA follows: TGTGCCAGCGAAGGGACAGGCTCTGGAAACACCATATATTTT. Drawing the rest from reference TRBV28 and TRBJ1-3, the complete variable domain is DVKVTQSSRYLVKRTGEKVFLECVQDMDHENMFWYRQDPGLGLRLIYFSYDVKMKEKGDIPEGYSVSREKKERFSLILESASTNQTSMYLCASEGTGSGNTIYFGEGSWLTVV.

The CDR3 bases are TGTGCCTGGAGTGCTTCCCAGGGTGGGCAGTTCTTC. Amino acids: CAWSASQGGQFF. The chain uses TRBV30 and TRBJ2-1, with D possibly being TRBD1 (5 bases). V gave up 1 base and J gave up 12 bases, with 13 bases separating them. The CDR3 is 12 residues long. Per the germline V gene, CDR1 is GTSNPN and CDR2 is SVGIG (reference sequence).

This sequence joins TRBV5-1 and TRBJ1-4; 9 bases fit TRBD1. The junction had 7 bases not matched to a gene; V was cut back by 5 bases and J by 5 bases. There are 15 residues in the CDR3. The germline V gene has CDR1 SGHRS and CDR2 YFSETQ. The CDR3 sequence is CASRPYGTGNEKLFF. CDR3 DNA sequence: TGCGCCAGCAGGCCGTACGGGACAGGGAATGAAAAACTGTTTTTT.

The chain carries TRBV7-8 and TRBJ1-3, with 8 bases matching TRBD1. Germline assignment: CDR1 SGHVS and CDR2 FQNEAQ. Losses at the gene ends were 3 bases for V and 3 bases for J; bases not matched to a gene: 4. The CDR3 is made up of 15 amino acids. CDR3 region: CASSFGQGGGNTIYF. CDR3 bases: TGTGCCAGCAGCTTCGGACAGGGTGGTGGAAACACCATATATTTT.

The count of this clone is one. The sample has other DNA sequences that encode this CDR3 too. The chain is built from TRBV27 and TRBJ2-2; 7 bases map to TRBD2. CDR1 and CDR2 (germline): MNHEY, SMNVEV (reference sequence). This CDR3 comprises 15 residues. In nucleotides, the CDR3 is TGTGCTAGCGGTGTGGGGGGGTGGAACACCGGGGAGCTGTTTTTT. It is translated as CASGVGGWNTGELFF.